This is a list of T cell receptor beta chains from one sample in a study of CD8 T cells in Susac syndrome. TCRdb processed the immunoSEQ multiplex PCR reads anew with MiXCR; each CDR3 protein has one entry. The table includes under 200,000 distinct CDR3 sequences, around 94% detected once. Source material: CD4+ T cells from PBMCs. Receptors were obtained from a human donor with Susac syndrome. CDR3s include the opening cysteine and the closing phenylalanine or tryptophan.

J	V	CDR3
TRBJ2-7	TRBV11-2	CASSLDRVYEQYF
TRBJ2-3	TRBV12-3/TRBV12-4	CASSLNSLVVDTQYF
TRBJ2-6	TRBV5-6	CASSLRVSSGANVLTF
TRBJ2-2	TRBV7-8	CASSSDSGGRTGELFF
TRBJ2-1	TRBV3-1	CASSPAPHEQFF
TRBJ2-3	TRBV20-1	CSASGNSATDTQYF
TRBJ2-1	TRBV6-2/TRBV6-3	CASSSWVGGSYNEQFF
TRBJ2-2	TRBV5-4	CASTGTGDTGELFF
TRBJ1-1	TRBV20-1	CSARDRRSRNTEAFF
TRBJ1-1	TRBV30	CAWSSGPNTEAFF
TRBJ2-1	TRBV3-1	CASSPSGGAEGEQFF
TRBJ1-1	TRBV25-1	CASSEEGRGRSTEAFF
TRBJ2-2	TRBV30	CAWSRVLNTGELFF
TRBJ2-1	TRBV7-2	CASSLQGSPNNEQFF
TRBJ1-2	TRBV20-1	CSARDPPGRGFGYTF
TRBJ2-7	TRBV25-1	CASLLGQGREQYF
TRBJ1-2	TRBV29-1	CSVGRLNYGYTF
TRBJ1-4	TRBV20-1	CSARDAESGEKLFF
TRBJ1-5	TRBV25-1	CASSEAAGDSNQPQHF
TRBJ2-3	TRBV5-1	CASRAVETDTQYF
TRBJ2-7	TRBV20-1	CSARTGRASYEQYF
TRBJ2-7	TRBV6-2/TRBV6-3	CASSPSPGRSYEQYF
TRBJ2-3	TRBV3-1	CASTQGRLDTQYF
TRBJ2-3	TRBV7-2	CASSLRSGIRDTQYF
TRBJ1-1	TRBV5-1	CASSVQGNGYDTEAFF
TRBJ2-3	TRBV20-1	CSASPLDRAQDTQYF
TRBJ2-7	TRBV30	CAWRTGGSSYEQYF
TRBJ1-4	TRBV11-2	CASSSGGAYEKLFF
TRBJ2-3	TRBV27	CASTQTRRGVSTDTQYF
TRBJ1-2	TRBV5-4	CASSSSFDGGYTF
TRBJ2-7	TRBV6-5	CASRRGQAEQYF
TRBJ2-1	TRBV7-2	CASSRGGGRYNEQFF
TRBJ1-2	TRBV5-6	CASNPTGSYGYTF
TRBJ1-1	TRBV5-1	CASTEQGNTEAFF
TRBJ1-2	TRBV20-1	CSADSGQAPHGYTF
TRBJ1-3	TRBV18	CASSPARGNTIYF
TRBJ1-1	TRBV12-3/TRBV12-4	CASDRLGGANTEAFF
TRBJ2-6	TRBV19	CASSASSRDSGANVLTF
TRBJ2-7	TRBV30	CAWSVAGLSSYEQYF
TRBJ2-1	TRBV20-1	CSAREAQGRLDEQFF
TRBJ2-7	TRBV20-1	CSARGGSSYEQYF
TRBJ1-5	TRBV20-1	CSARKVGAPNQPQHF
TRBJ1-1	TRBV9	CASIPGAKMNTEAFF
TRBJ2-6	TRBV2	CASSVGGWSGANVLTF
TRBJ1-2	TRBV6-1	CASSEAVVGYTF
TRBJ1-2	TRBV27	CASSLSDRGSRILDYTF
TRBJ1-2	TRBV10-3	CAISESSIYGYTF
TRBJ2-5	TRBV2	CASSWDTGETQYF
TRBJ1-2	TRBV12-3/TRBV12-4	CASSLDPGGSYGYTF
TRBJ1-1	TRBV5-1	CASSLGSAGEAFF
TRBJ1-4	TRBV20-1	CSAGQGSGEKLFF
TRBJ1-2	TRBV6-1	CASSEGFYGYTF
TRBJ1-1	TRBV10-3	CAIRDRENTEAFF
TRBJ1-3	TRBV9	CASSVAGTASGNTIYF